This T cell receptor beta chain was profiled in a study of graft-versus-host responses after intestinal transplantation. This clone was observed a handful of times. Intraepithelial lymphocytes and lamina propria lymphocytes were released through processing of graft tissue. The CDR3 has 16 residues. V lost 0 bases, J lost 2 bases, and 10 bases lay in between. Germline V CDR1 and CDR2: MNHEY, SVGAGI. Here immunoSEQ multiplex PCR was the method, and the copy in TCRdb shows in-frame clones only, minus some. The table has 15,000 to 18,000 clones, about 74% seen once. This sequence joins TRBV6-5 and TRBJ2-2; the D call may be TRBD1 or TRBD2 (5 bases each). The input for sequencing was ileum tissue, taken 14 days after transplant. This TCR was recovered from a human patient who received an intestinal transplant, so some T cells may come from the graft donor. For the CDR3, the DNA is TGTGCCAGCAGTTACTCGCCAGGGAGAAACACCGGGGAGCTGTTTTTT. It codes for CASSYSPGRNTGELFF.